This TCR beta chain was captured in a study of blood T cell repertoires in COVID-19. There are 14 residues in the CDR3. The germline V gene encodes CDR1 MNHNS and CDR2 SASEGT. V was clipped by 1 base and J by 8 bases; unmatched bases: 7. The data were produced by immunoSEQ multiplex PCR, yet TCRdb's version contains in-frame clones alone and is incomplete. The top ten clones hold 59% of a sample with around 42,000 clones, 86% of them seen once. This chain links TRBV6-1 with TRBJ1-2; 7 nucleotides align to TRBD1. The receptor was isolated from a man aged 65-85 years with acute or convalescent COVID-19. Sequenced sample: peripheral blood. CDR3 sequence: CASSEEMTGLGYTF. The DNA for the CDR3 is TGTGCCAGCAGTGAAGAGATGACAGGGCTCGGCTACACCTTC.